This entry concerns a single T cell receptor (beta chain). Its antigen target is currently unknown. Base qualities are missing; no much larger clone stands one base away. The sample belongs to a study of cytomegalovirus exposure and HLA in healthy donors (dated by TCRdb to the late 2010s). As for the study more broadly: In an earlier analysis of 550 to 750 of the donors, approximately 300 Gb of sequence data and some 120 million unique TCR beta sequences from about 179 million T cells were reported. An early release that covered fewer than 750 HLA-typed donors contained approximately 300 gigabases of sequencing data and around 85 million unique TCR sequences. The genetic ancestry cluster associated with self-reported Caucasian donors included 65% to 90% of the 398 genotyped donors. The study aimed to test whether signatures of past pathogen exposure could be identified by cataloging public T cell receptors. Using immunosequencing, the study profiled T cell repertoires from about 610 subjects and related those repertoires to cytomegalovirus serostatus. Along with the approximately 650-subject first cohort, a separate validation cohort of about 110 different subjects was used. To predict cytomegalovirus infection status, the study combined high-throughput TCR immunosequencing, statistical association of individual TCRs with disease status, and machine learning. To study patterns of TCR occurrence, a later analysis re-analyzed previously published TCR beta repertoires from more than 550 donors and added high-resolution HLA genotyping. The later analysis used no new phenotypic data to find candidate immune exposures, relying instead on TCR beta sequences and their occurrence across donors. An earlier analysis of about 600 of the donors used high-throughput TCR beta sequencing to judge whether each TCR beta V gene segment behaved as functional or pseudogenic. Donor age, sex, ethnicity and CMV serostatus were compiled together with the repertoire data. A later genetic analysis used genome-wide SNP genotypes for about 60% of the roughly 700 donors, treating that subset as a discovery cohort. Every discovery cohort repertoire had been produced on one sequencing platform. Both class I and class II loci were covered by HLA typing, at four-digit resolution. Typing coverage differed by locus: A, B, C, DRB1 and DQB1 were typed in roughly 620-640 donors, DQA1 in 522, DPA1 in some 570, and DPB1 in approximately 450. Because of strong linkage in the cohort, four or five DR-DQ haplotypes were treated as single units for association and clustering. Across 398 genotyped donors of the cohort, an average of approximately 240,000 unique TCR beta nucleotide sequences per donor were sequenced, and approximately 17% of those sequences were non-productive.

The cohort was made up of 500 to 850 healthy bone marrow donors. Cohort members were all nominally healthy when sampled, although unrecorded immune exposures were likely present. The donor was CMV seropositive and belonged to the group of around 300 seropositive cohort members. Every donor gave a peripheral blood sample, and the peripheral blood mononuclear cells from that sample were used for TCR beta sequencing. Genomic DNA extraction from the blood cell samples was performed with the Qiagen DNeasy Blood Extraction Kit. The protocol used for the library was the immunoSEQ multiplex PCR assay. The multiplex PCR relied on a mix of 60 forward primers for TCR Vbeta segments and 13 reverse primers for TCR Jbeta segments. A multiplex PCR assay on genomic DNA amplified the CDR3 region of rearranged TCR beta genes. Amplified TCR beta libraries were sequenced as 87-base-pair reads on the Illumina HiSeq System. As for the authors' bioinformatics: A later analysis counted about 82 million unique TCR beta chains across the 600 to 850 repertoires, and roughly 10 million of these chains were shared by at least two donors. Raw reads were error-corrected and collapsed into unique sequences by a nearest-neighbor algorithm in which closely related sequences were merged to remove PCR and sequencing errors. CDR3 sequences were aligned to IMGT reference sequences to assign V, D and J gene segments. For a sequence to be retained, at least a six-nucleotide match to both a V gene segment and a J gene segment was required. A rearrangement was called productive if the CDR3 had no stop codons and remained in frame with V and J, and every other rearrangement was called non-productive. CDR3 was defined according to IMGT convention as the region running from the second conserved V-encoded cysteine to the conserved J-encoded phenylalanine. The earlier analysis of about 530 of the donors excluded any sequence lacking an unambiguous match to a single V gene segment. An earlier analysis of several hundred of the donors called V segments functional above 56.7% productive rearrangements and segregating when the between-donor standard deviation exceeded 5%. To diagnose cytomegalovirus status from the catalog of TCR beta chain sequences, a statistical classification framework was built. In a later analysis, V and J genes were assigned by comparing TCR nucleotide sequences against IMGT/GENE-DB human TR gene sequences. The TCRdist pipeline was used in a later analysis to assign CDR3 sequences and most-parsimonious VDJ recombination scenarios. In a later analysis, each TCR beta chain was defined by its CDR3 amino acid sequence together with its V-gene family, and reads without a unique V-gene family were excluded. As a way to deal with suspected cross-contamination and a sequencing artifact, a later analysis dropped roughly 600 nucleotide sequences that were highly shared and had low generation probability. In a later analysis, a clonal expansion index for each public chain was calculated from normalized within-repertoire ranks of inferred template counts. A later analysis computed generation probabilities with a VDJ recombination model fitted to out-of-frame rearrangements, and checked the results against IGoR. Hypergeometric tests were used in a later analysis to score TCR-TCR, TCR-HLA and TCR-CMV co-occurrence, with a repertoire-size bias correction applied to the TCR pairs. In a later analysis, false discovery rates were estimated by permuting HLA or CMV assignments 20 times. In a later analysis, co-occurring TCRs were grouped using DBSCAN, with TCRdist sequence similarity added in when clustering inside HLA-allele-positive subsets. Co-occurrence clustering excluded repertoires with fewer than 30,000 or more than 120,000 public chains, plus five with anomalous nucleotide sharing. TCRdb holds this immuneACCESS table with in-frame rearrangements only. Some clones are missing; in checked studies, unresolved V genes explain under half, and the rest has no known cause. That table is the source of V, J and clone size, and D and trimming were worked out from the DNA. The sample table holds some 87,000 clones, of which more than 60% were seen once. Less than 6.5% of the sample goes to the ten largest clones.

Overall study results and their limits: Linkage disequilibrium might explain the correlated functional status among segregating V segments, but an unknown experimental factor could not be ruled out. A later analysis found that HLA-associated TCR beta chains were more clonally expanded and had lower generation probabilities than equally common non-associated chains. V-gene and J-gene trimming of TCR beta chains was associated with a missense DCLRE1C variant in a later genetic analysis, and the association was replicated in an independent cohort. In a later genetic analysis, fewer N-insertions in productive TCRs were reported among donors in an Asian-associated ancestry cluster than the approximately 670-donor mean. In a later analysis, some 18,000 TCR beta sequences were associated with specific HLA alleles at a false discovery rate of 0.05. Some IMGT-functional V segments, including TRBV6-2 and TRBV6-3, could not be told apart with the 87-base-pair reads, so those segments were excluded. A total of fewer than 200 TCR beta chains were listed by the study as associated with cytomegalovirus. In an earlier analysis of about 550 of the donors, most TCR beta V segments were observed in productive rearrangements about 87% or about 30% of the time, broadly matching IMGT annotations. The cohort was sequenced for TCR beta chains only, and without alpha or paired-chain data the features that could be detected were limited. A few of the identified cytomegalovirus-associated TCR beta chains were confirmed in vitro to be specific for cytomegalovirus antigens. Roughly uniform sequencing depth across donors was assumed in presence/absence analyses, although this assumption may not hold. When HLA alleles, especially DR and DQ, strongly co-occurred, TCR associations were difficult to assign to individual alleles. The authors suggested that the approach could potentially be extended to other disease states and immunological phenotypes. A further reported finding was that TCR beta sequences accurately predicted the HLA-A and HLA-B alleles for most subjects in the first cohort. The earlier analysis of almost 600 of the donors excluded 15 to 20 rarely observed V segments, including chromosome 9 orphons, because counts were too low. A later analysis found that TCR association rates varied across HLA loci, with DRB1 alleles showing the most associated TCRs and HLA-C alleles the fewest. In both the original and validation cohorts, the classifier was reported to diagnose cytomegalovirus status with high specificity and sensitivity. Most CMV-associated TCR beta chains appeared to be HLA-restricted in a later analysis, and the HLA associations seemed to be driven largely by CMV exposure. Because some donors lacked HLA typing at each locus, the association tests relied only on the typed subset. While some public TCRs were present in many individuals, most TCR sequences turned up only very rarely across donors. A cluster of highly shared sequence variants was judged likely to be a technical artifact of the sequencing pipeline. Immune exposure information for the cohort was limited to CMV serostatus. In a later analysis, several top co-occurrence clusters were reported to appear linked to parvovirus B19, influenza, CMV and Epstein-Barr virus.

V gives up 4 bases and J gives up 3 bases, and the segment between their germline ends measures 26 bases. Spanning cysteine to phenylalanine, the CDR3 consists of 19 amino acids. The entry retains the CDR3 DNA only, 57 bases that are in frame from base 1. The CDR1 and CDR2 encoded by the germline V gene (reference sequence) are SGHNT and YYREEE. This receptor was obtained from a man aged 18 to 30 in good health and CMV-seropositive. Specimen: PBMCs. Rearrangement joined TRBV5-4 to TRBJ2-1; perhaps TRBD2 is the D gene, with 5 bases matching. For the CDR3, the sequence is CASSHLAPTRRGNYNEQFF. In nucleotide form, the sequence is TGTGCCAGCAGCCATTTGGCCCCGACCAGGAGAGGGAACTACAATGAGCAGTTCTTC.